Listed below are T cell receptor beta chains from one sample, sequenced in a study of cytomegalovirus exposure and HLA in healthy donors. Generated by immunoSEQ multiplex PCR, the TCRdb table keeps only in-frame clones and is missing some. The sample holds 120,000 or so clones; less than 80% are singletons and the top ten take approximately 10%. The sequenced sample consisted of PBMCs. All receptors come from a woman aged 50 to 60 in good health and CMV-seropositive. The CDR3 runs from the conserved cysteine through the conserved F or W. D genes are given only for firm matches. For some rows the clone size is stated as once, few or many, or as a class when expanded; others skip it.

d_gene	v_gene	j_gene	abundance	len	CDR3aa	CDR3nt
TRBD1	TRBV4-1	TRBJ2-5	few	15	CASSQDRVSQETQYF	TGCGCCAGCAGCCAGGACAGGGTTTCCCAAGAGACCCAGTACTTC
-	TRBV15	TRBJ2-6	once	21	CATSRGDESGYASNGANVLTF	TGTGCCACCAGCAGAGGAGACGAGTCAGGGTACGCTTCCAATGGGGCCAACGTCCTGACTTTC
-	TRBV28	TRBJ1-1	-	13	CASTHTWNTEAFF	TGTGCCAGCACGCATACTTGGAACACTGAAGCTTTCTTT
TRBD2	TRBV19	TRBJ2-7	-	15	CASRESGIVTYEQYF	TGTGCCAGTAGGGAAAGCGGGATAGTGACTTACGAGCAGTACTTC
TRBD2	TRBV13	TRBJ2-2	-	18	CASTPRRLAGVNTGELFF	TGTGCCAGCACCCCCCGTCGACTAGCGGGAGTTAACACCGGGGAGCTGTTTTTT
TRBD1	TRBV4-2	TRBJ1-2	-	15	CASSHATDRVYGYTF	TGTGCCAGCAGCCATGCCACGGACAGGGTCTATGGCTACACCTTC
TRBD2	TRBV7-7	TRBJ2-5	-	15	CASSSETSGVETQYF	TGTGCCAGCAGCTCGGAGACTAGCGGGGTAGAGACCCAGTACTTC
TRBD1	TRBV19	TRBJ2-2	-	16	CASSGRQGGNTGELFF	TGTGCCAGTAGTGGGAGACAGGGTGGGAACACCGGGGAGCTGTTTTTT
-	TRBV18	TRBJ1-4	-	15	CASSVQGQANEKLFF	TGTGCCAGCTCAGTACAGGGCCAAGCTAATGAAAAACTGTTTTTT
-	TRBV6-1	TRBJ2-1	-	14	CASRMSGVGGEQFF	TGTGCCAGCAGGATGAGTGGGGTCGGAGGTGAGCAGTTCTTC
-	TRBV7-2	TRBJ1-4	-	16	CASSLNQPGANEKLFF	TGTGCCAGCAGCTTAAATCAGCCAGGTGCTAATGAAAAACTGTTTTTT
-	TRBV18	TRBJ1-2	few	13	CASSLFTGYGYTF	TGTGCCAGCTCACTCTTTACAGGGTATGGCTACACCTTC
-	TRBV19	TRBJ2-5	-	13	CASSKQEMETQYF	TGTGCCAGTAGTAAACAGGAGATGGAGACCCAGTACTTC
-	TRBV7-9	TRBJ1-5	-	15	CASSHAGGSNQPQHF	TGTGCCAGCAGTCACGCGGGGGGTAGCAATCAGCCCCAGCATTTT
-	TRBV15	TRBJ1-4	-	15	CATSRDGQSNEKLFF	TGTGCCACCAGCAGAGATGGACAGAGTAATGAAAAACTGTTTTTT
-	TRBV7-9	TRBJ2-7	-	15	CASSPGGLSAYEQYF	TGTGCCAGCAGCCCAGGGGGACTTTCCGCCTACGAGCAGTACTTC
-	TRBV28	TRBJ1-5	-	14	CASSLPQDNQPQHF	TGTGCCAGCAGTTTGCCACAGGACAATCAGCCCCAGCATTTT
-	TRBV5-4	TRBJ1-1	-	18	CASSFGLTGPRENTEAFF	TGTGCCAGCAGCTTCGGGTTGACAGGCCCCCGGGAGAACACTGAAGCTTTCTTT
TRBD1	TRBV4-3	TRBJ1-2	few	16	CASSQDQGGILYGYTF	TGCGCCAGCAGCCAAGATCAGGGGGGAATTCTCTATGGCTACACCTTC
-	TRBV4-2	TRBJ1-1	-	16	CASSQEAGGIRTEAFF	TGTGCCAGCAGCCAAGAAGCAGGCGGGATTAGGACTGAAGCTTTCTTT
-	TRBV4-2	TRBJ2-3	-	15	CASSQTKQLTDTQYF	TGTGCCAGCAGCCAAACGAAGCAACTCACAGATACGCAGTATTTT
-	TRBV18	TRBJ1-1	-	16	CASSPTKDRRNTEAFF	TGTGCCAGCTCACCCACAAAGGACAGACGGAACACTGAAGCTTTCTTT
-	TRBV5-1	TRBJ1-2	-	14	CASSLVADGYGYTF	TGCGCCAGCAGCTTGGTAGCGGACGGCTATGGCTACACCTTC
TRBD1	TRBV28	TRBJ2-1	-	15	CASSSNRGPYNEQFF	TGTGCCAGCAGTTCCAACAGGGGGCCTTACAATGAGCAGTTCTTC
TRBD2	TRBV7-8	TRBJ2-5	-	14	CASSVGTTQETQYF	TGTGCCAGCAGCGTCGGGACTACCCAAGAGACCCAGTACTTC
TRBD1	TRBV25-1	TRBJ1-2	-	13	CASSLDRAYGYTF	TGTGCCAGCAGTTTAGACAGGGCTTATGGCTACACCTTC
-	TRBV28	TRBJ2-2	-	13	CASIGGNTGELFF	TGTGCCAGCATCGGCGGAAACACCGGGGAGCTGTTTTTT
TRBD1	TRBV5-1	TRBJ1-5	-	13	CASSVRTGEPQHF	TGCGCCAGCAGCGTGCGTACAGGGGAGCCCCAGCATTTT
TRBD2	TRBV25-1	TRBJ2-7	-	16	CASSPRVAGRTYEQYF	TGTGCCAGCAGTCCAAGAGTAGCGGGAAGAACCTACGAGCAGTACTTC
-	TRBV6-4	TRBJ2-3	-	14	CASSGGGDTDTQYF	TGTGCCAGCAGTGGAGGTGGAGACACAGATACGCAGTATTTT
TRBD1	TRBV4-1	TRBJ2-7	-	16	CASSQDPRGQGGEQYF	TGCGCCAGCAGCCAAGATCCCCGGGGACAGGGAGGCGAGCAGTACTTC
-	TRBV4-2	TRBJ2-7	-	15	CASSQGGGSSYEQYF	TGTGCCAGCAGCCAAGGGGGCGGCAGTTCCTACGAGCAGTACTTC
-	TRBV18	TRBJ1-1	-	14	CASSPGGWSTEAFF	TGTGCCAGCTCACCAGGGGGGTGGAGCACTGAAGCTTTCTTT
-	TRBV7-2	TRBJ1-1	-	14	CASSESRTNTEAFF	TGTGCCAGCAGCGAGTCCAGGACAAACACTGAAGCTTTCTTT
-	TRBV7-9	TRBJ2-7	few	13	CASSLSGSYEQYF	TGTGCCAGCAGCTTGAGTGGCTCCTACGAGCAGTACTTC
TRBD1	TRBV2	TRBJ2-1	-	14	CASNLQGSYNEQFF	TGTGCCAGCAACCTACAGGGGTCGTACAATGAGCAGTTCTTC
-	TRBV29-1	TRBJ1-2	-	12	CSVESGGYGYTF	TGCAGCGTTGAATCGGGGGGCTATGGCTACACCTTC
-	TRBV2	TRBJ1-1	-	13	CASMPQENTEAFF	TGTGCCAGCATGCCCCAGGAGAACACTGAAGCTTTCTTT
TRBD1	TRBV28	TRBJ2-7	-	16	CASSQPGQGLSHEQYF	TGTGCCAGCAGTCAGCCGGGACAGGGTTTATCCCACGAGCAGTACTTC
TRBD1	TRBV30	TRBJ1-6	-	14	CAYRGQLRNSPLHF	TGTGCTTACAGGGGGCAGTTACGTAATTCACCCCTCCACTTT
TRBD2	TRBV6-6	TRBJ2-1	-	16	CASSSGLAHRAYEQFF	TGTGCCAGCAGTTCCGGACTAGCCCACCGTGCCTATGAGCAGTTCTTC